Detailed here is one T cell receptor beta chain. The CDR3 loop spans 11 amino acids. Germline lookup yields CDR1 SGHVS and CDR2 FQNEAQ. V lost 6 bases to trimming and J lost 7 bases, with 8 bases between them. The entry originates in a study of control samples from healthy donors and cancer patients. This table comes from immunoSEQ multiplex PCR, and its TCRdb copy is limited to in-frame clones, with some not included. The data contain about 140,000 clones, approximately 91% of them singletons. The specimen was blood. J is TRBJ2-3 and V is TRBV7-8; D ambiguous. The receptor was derived from a woman between 25 and 40 years old in good health. The CDR3 loop reads CASSPSNTQYF. The CDR3 DNA reads as TGTGCCAGCAGTCCAAGCAATACGCAGTATTTT.